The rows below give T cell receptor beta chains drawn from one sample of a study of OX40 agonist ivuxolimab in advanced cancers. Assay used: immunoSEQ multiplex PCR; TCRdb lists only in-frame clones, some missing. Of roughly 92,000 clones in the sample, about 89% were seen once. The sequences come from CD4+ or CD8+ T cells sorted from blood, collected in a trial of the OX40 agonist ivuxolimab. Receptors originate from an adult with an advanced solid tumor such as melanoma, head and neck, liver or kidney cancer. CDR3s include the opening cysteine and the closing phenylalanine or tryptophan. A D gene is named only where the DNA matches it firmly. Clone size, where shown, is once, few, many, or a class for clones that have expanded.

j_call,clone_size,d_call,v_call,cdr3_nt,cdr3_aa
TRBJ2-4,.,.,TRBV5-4,TGTGCCAGCAGCTTGGGATTCGATAATCAGTACTTC,CASSLGFDNQYF
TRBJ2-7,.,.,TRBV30,TGTGCCTGGAGTGTAAACTTGGGGGGAGAGCAGTACTTC,CAWSVNLGGEQYF
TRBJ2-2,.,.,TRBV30,TGTGCCTTTGCCGTTTTGGGTCAGTACACCGGGGAGCTGTTTTTT,CAFAVLGQYTGELFF
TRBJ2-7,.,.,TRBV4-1,TGCGCCAGCAGCCAAAGGGGCCCTGACGAGCAGTACTTC,CASSQRGPDEQYF
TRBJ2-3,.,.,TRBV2,TGTGCCAGCAAGGAGGCTAGCGTGGGGGCGCAGTATTTT,CASKEASVGAQYF
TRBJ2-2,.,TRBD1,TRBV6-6,TGTGCCAGCAGTCCGGGACAGGGGGACACCGGGGAGCTGTTTTTT,CASSPGQGDTGELFF
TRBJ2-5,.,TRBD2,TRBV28,TGTGCCAGCAGTTCTGGTATTGGTATGGGGACTAGCGGAACCCAAGAGACCCAGTACTTC,CASSSGIGMGTSGTQETQYF
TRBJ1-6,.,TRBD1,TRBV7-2,TGTGCCAGCAGCCCACAGGGGGCTTCACCCCTCCACTTT,CASSPQGASPLHF
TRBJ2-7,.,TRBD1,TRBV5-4,TGTGCCAGCAGCTTGGACAGGGGGCACCACGAGCAGTACTTC,CASSLDRGHHEQYF
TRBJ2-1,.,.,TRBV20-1,TGCAGCGGGGTGGTTGTCAATGAGCAGTTCTTC,CSGVVVNEQFF
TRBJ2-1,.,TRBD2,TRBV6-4,TGTGCCAGCAGTGAATCTGGGACTAGCGGGGACAATGAGCAGTTCTTC,CASSESGTSGDNEQFF
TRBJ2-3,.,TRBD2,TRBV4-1,TGCGCCAGCAGCCAAGATCAATTCTCCCCAGCGGGAGGGCCAGATACGCAGTATTTT,CASSQDQFSPAGGPDTQYF
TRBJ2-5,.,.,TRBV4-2,TGTGCCAGCAGCCCAAAGGACAGACCAGGGGGGGAGACCCAGTACTTC,CASSPKDRPGGETQYF
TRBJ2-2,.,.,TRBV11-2,TGTGCCAGCAGCTTTGGTGGGCCTTACACCGGGGAGCTGTTTTTT,CASSFGGPYTGELFF
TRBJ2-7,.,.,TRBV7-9,TGTGCCAGCAGGGCCGGAAGCTCCTACGAGCAGTACTTC,CASRAGSSYEQYF
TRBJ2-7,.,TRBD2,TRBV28,TGTGCCAGCAGTTTCGGGGGGTTCCGCTACGAGCAGTACTTC,CASSFGGFRYEQYF
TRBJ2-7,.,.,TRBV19,TGTGCCAGTAGTCCCGGGGTAGACGAGCAGTACTTC,CASSPGVDEQYF
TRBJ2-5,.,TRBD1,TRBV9,TGTGCCAGCAGCCCCCCTCGACAGGGTCTCCAAGAGACCCAGTACTTC,CASSPPRQGLQETQYF
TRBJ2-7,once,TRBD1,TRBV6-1,TGTGCCAGCAGTTCCACCGGACAGGGGCAGTACGAGCAGTACTTC,CASSSTGQGQYEQYF
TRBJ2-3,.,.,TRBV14,TGTGCCAGCAGCAGAAGGGGACCGATTACAGATACGCAGTATTTT,CASSRRGPITDTQYF
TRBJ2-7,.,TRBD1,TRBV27,TGTGCCAGCAGTTCGGGACAGAAACACCCCTACGAGCAGTACTTC,CASSSGQKHPYEQYF
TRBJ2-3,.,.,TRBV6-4,TGTGCCAGCAGTGACTCCGGGGCCCTTGGCACAGATACGCAGTATTTT,CASSDSGALGTDTQYF
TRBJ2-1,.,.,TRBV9,TGTGCCAGCAGCGTATACCCCGGGAGTGTCAATGAGCAGTTCTTC,CASSVYPGSVNEQFF
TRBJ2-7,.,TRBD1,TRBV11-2,TGTGCCAGCAGGAAGACAGGGGCCTACGAGCAGTACTTC,CASRKTGAYEQYF
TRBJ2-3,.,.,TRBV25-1,TGTGCCAGCAGTGAATACACAGATACGCAGTATTTT,CASSEYTDTQYF
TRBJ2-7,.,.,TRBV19,TGTGCCAGTAGTATAGGGGCTAGGCCGATCTACGAGCAGTACTTC,CASSIGARPIYEQYF
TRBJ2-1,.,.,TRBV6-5,TGTGCCACTACCTCATCGGGGTCGGAGTTCTTC,CATTSSGSEFF
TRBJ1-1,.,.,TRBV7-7,TGTGCTAGCAGCCCAGTAGGGTTCACTGAAGCTTTCTTT,CASSPVGFTEAFF
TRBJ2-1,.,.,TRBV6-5,TGTGCCAGCAGTTCGACGAGCTCCTACAATGAGCAGTTCTTC,CASSSTSSYNEQFF
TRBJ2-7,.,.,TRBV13,TGTGCCAGCAGCTTAGTAACAGGAGTCGGCGAGCAGTACTTC,CASSLVTGVGEQYF
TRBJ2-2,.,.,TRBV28,TGTGCCAGCAGTTTGTCTAGCGTCACCGGGGAGCTGTTTTTT,CASSLSSVTGELFF
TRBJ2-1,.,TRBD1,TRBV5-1,TGCGCCAGCAGCTTGGGGGGACAGCGATACAATGAGCAGTTCTTC,CASSLGGQRYNEQFF